This paragraph reports one TCR beta chain. The sample belongs to a study of blood T cell repertoires in COVID-19. Looking at the study overall: PBMCs, B-cell-depleted T cells, or T cells were the source of the cDNA or gDNA that made up the material.

This CDR3 has 14 residues. Trimming cost V 1 base and J 2 bases, with 8 bases left between them. Germline lookup yields CDR1 SGHAT and CDR2 FQNNGV. Study members were between about 18 and 95 years old and lived in 24 US regions. Before being deemed recovered, Cohort 3 donors had two negative PCRs, clearance, or symptom resolution. Under the authors' procedure: Amplification with reference gene primers provided the estimates of nucleated cell counts. Generated by immunoSEQ multiplex PCR, the TCRdb table keeps only in-frame clones and is missing some. The V and J calls and clone size are taken from that table; D and trimming were inferred from the DNA. The repertoire holds around 450,000 clones, with about 85% as singletons.

The chain links TRBV11-2 to TRBJ1-1; D uncertain. Source material: PBMCs or T cells enriched from blood (not recorded which). This receptor was obtained from a woman between 18 and 29 years old who had recovered from COVID-19. The CDR3 here is CASSLGQFNTEAFF. The DNA for the CDR3 is TGTGCCAGCAGCTTAGGACAATTCAACACTGAAGCTTTCTTT.